The 18 T cell receptor beta chains below come from one sample, sequenced in a study of siplizumab effects on memory and regulatory T cells. Sequenced by immunoSEQ multiplex PCR; TCRdb stores in-frame clones only, minus some. The sample has 100,000 or so clones; around 90% are singletons. Sequencing was performed on non-Treg CD4+ T cells sorted from blood. These receptors were taken from a human donor in good health.

CDR3 DNA: TGTGCCAGCAGCTCGAAAAGGGACACCGGGGAGCTGTTTTTT. It yields the protein CASSSKRDTGELFF. V gene TRBV5-4 combines with J gene TRBJ2-2; no clear D. V was cut by 3 bases and J by 3 bases, with 9 bases left in between. The CDR3 covers 14 residues. Germline CDR1 is SGHNT and CDR2 is YYREEE (reference sequence).

This clone was recorded only once. The rearrangement uses TRBV19 and TRBJ2-1; TRBD2 matches 14 bases. CDR1 LNHDA and CDR2 SQIVND come from the germline V gene (reference sequence). This CDR3 spans 18 amino acids. The ends lost 3 bases at V and 4 bases at J; junction bases unmatched: 8. The CDR3 is CASSIAGTSGSKYNEQFF. The DNA of the CDR3 is TGTGCCAGTAGTATCGCCGGGACTAGCGGGAGCAAATACAATGAGCAGTTCTTC. Variable domain in full (rest from reference TRBV19 and TRBJ2-1): DGGITQSPKYLFRKEGQNVTLSCEQNLNHDAMYWYRQDPGQGLRLIYYSQIVNDFQKGDIAEGYSVSREKKESFPLTVTSAQKNPTAFYLCASSIAGTSGSKYNEQFFGPGTRLTVL.

CDR3 sequence reads: CASSFRDRGSGNTIYF. Written as DNA, the CDR3 is TGTGCCAGCAGCTTCCGGGACAGGGGTTCCGGAAACACCATATATTTT. The V gene is TRBV2, the J gene TRBJ1-3; 10 nucleotides align to TRBD1. V lost 6 bases to trimming and J lost 4 bases; unmatched junction nucleotides: 9. CDR3 length: 16 residues. CDR1 and CDR2 from the germline V gene are SNHLY and FYNNEI.

The V call is TRBV18, the J call TRBJ2-1; 9 nucleotides match TRBD2. The germline CDR1 and CDR2 sequences are KGHSH and LQKENI. This CDR3 is built from 14 residues. V lost 0 bases to trimming and J lost 8 bases; unmatched junction nucleotides: 2. As DNA, the CDR3 is TGTGCCAGCTCACCACCGAGGACTAGCGATGAGCAGTTCTTC. It codes for CASSPPRTSDEQFF.

CDR3 region: CPSSEGGTEAFF. The CDR3 DNA is TGTCCCTCGTCCGAGGGTGGCACTGAAGCTTTCTTT. This chain uses TRBV19 with TRBJ1-1; D remains ambiguous. CDR1 and CDR2 (germline): LNHDA, SQIVND (reference sequence). This CDR3 comprises 12 residues.

The chain is built from TRBV7-2 and TRBJ2-2; TRBD1 matches 9 bases. The CDR3 is 15 amino acids. CDR1 is SGHTA and CDR2 is FQGNSA in the germline V gene. Trimming took 3 bases from V and 4 from J; bases not matched to a gene: 3. CDR3 coding DNA: TGTGCCAGCAGCTTCAACAGGGGGCTCACCGGGGAGCTGTTTTTT. Its protein product is CASSFNRGLTGELFF.

The chain employs TRBV30 and TRBJ1-1; perhaps TRBD1 as D (5 bases). The CDR3 is made up of 15 amino acids. Looked up from germline, CDR1 is GTSNPN and CDR2 is SVGIG (reference sequence). The germline V and J ends were trimmed by 4 bases and 1 base, with 16 bases remaining between them. CDR3 in DNA: TGTGCCTGGACTCCCCCGGGACGAACGAACACTGAAGCTTTCTTT. Residues: CAWTPPGRTNTEAFF.

The J gene is TRBJ2-1, the V gene TRBV2; 7 bases are a match to TRBD2. The CDR3 is 13 amino acids. V trimming: 7 bases; J trimming: 4 bases; junction bases outside the gene matches: 4. Germline loops: CDR1 SNHLY, CDR2 FYNNEI. CDR3 coding DNA: TGTGCCAGCAAGGGGACTATTTACAATGAGCAGTTCTTC. Protein: CASKGTIYNEQFF.

The rearrangement links TRBV28 to TRBJ2-1; 9 nucleotides match TRBD2. CDR1 MDHEN and CDR2 SYDVKM come from the germline V gene. This CDR3 region has 15 residues. The V and J ends lost 7 bases and 8 bases, in that order; junction bases with no gene match: 12. Here the CDR3 reads CASTPVAGDWDEQFF. The CDR3 coding sequence is TGTGCCAGCACCCCCGTAGCGGGAGATTGGGATGAGCAGTTCTTC.

The V gene is TRBV28, the J gene TRBJ1-2; 7 nucleotides align to TRBD1. This CDR3 spans 14 amino acids. Germline CDR1 reads MDHEN; CDR2 reads SYDVKM. The J segment lost 4 bases and the V segment lost 2 bases, leaving 4 bases of the junction unmatched. CDR3 sequence reads: CASSLEGQVYGYTF. The CDR3 DNA reads TGTGCCAGCAGTTTAGAAGGACAGGTCTATGGCTACACCTTC.

This clone was detected ten times or more. V is TRBV4-1 and J is TRBJ1-5; D perhaps matches TRBD1 (6 bases). Trimming took off 4 bases at V and 2 bases at J, with 12 bases between the two ends. Germline-derived CDR1 and CDR2 are MGHRA and YSYEKL. There are 15 residues in the CDR3. The CDR3, as DNA: TGCGCCAGCAGCCCCCCCCCAGGGGGCAATCAGCCCCAGCATTTT. Translating gives CASSPPPGGNQPQHF.

A single count supports this clone. V usage is TRBV6-6 and J usage is TRBJ2-2; 8 nucleotides line up with TRBD1. Looked up from germline, CDR1 is MNHNY and CDR2 is SVGAGI (reference sequence). This CDR3 contains 14 residues. The junction had 6 bases not matched to a gene; V was cut back by 8 bases and J by 4 bases. DNA for the CDR3: TGTGCCAGCCGGACAGGGACGAGCACCGGGGAGCTGTTTTTT. This codes for CASRTGTSTGELFF.

This clone was found a few times. V gene TRBV28 combines with J gene TRBJ1-5; D unclear. Germline assignment: CDR1 MDHEN and CDR2 SYDVKM. V dropped 6 bases and J dropped 3 bases, with 6 bases sitting between them. CDR3 size: 12 residues. CDR3: CASRSNNQPQHF. The CDR3 region has the DNA TGTGCCAGCAGGTCGAACAATCAGCCCCAGCATTTT.

The chain links TRBV6-5 to TRBJ2-3; D is tentatively TRBD1 or TRBD2 (5 bases each). V gave up 6 bases and J gave up 1 base, with 8 bases separating them. The CDR3 has 13 residues. Germline CDR1 reads MNHEY; CDR2 reads SVGAGI. CDR3 nucleotides: TGTGCCAGCAGACGGGGACGCACAGATACGCAGTATTTT. It translates to CASRRGRTDTQYF.

This chain joins TRBV29-1 and TRBJ2-3; a possible D gene is TRBD1 (5 bases). The CDR3 is 15 residues long. CDR1 is SQVTM, CDR2 ANQGSEA, per germline. V dropped 0 bases and J dropped 3 bases, with 13 bases sitting between them. CDR3 coding DNA: TGCAGCGTTGAAGATGTGGCGAAGGGGACAGATACGCAGTATTTT. Its translation is CSVEDVAKGTDTQYF.

The V gene is TRBV7-8, the J gene TRBJ2-3, with D perhaps matching TRBD1 (5 bases). Trimming left V 2 bases short and J 0 bases short, with 12 bases between. This CDR3 comprises 16 residues. In germline, CDR1 is SGHVS, CDR2 FQNEAQ. CDR3 loop: CASSLTWTPSTDTQYF. The CDR3, as DNA: TGTGCCAGCAGCTTAACGTGGACACCTAGCACAGATACGCAGTATTTT.

For the CDR3, the DNA is TGTGCCAGTTCGCGGGCAGGAGAAAGCAATCAGCCCCAGCATTTT. Translating gives CASSRAGESNQPQHF. V and J are TRBV19 and TRBJ1-5; D unclear. This CDR3 is 15 amino acids long. Germline lookup yields CDR1 LNHDA and CDR2 SQIVND (reference sequence). With 8 bases removed from V and 1 base from J, the gap between germline ends came to 15 bases.

In this sample, this clone turned up once. The chain is built from TRBV18 and TRBJ2-5, with D hard to call. The length of the CDR3 is 16 residues. CDR1 is KGHSH and CDR2 is LQKENI in the germline V gene. The ends were cut back, 6 bases at V and 1 base at J, with 18 bases in the middle. CDR3 amino acids: CASSALPLEIQETQYF. The CDR3 DNA reads TGTGCCAGCTCCGCTCTACCGCTAGAAATCCAAGAGACCCAGTACTTC.